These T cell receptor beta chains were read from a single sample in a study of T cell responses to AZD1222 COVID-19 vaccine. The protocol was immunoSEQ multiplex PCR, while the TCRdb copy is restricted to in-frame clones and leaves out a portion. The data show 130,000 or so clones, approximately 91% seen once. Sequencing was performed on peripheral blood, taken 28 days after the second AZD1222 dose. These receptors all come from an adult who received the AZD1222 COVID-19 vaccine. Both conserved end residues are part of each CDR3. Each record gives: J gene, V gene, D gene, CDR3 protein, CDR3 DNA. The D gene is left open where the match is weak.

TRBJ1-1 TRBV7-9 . CASSSQVNTEAFF TGTGCCAGCAGCTCCCAAGTGAACACTGAAGCTTTCTTT
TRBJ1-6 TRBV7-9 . CASSLRAANSPLHF TGTGCCAGCAGCCTCCGGGCCGCTAATTCACCCCTCCACTTT
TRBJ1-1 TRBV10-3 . CAIRTSGTHGGSEAFF TGTGCCATCAGAACGAGCGGGACCCACGGGGGAAGTGAAGCTTTCTTT
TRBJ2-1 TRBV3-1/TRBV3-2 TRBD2 CASSQDRSGRATYNEQFF TGTGCCAGCAGCCAAGATCGTAGCGGGAGGGCCACCTACAATGAGCAGTTCTTC
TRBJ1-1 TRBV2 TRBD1 CASSVTGQGNTEAFF TGTGCCAGCAGTGTCACCGGACAGGGGAACACTGAAGCTTTCTTT
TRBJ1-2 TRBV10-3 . CAISDRNYGYTF TGTGCCATCAGTGACAGGAACTATGGCTACACCTTC
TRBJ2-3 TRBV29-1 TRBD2 CSVEDAVAGGPDTQYF TGCAGCGTTGAAGATGCGGTAGCGGGGGGGCCGGATACGCAGTATTTT
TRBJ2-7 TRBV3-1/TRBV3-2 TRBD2 CASSQDITSGSYEQYF TGTGCCAGCAGCCAAGATATAACTAGCGGGAGCTACGAGCAGTACTTC
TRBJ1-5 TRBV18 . CASSPRRGGYQPQHF TGTGCCAGCTCACCGCGACGCGGGGGTTATCAGCCCCAGCATTTT
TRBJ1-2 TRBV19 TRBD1 CASSIDAGQGYDGYTF TGTGCCAGTAGTATAGACGCGGGACAGGGGTACGATGGCTACACCTTC
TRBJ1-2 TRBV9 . CASSGSTGSLGYGYTF TGTGCCAGCAGCGGGTCCACAGGGAGTTTGGGCTATGGCTACACCTTC
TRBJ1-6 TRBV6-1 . CASSEGGGAPLHF TGTGCCAGCAGTGAAGGTGGGGGAGCACCCCTCCACTTT
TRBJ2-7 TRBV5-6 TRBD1 CASSVTGTAISYEQYF TGTGCCAGCAGCGTGACTGGGACAGCAATCTCCTACGAGCAGTACTTC
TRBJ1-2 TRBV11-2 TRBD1 CASSVYRGGYTF TGTGCCAGCAGCGTCTACAGGGGTGGCTACACCTTC
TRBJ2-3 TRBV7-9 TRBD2 CASSSGGGLAGGTDTQYF TGTGCCAGCAGCTCAGGTGGCGGACTAGCGGGGGGCACAGATACGCAGTATTTT